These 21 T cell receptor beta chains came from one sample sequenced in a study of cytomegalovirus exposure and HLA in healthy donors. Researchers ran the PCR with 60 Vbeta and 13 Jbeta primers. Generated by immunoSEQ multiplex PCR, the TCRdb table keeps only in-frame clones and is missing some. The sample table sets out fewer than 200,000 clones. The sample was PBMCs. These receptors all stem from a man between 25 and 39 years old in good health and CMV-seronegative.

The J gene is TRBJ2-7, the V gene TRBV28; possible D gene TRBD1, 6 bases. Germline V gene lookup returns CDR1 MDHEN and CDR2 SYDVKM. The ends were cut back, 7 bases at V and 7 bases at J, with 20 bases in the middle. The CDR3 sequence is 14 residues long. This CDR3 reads CASTPAGAFMEQYF. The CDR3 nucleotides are TGTGCCAGCACCCCAGCAGGGGCGTTTATGGAGCAGTACTTC.

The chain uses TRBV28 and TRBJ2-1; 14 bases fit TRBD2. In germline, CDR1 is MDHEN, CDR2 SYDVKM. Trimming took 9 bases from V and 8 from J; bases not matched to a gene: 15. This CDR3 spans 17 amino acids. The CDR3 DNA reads TGTGCCAGTCGAAATACCGGGACTAGCGGGGGTAGGGATGAGCAGTTCTTC. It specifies CASRNTGTSGGRDEQFF.

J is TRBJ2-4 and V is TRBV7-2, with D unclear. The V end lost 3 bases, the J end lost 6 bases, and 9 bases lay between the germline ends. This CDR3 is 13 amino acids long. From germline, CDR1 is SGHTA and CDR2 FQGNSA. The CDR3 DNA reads TGTGCCAGCAGCTTGGCCACCCCAAACATTCAGTACTTC. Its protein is CASSLATPNIQYF. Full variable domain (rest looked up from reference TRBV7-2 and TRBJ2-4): GAGVSQSPSNKVTEKGKDVELRCDPISGHTALYWYRQSLGQGLEFLIYFQGNSAPDKSGLPSDRFSAERTGGSVSTLTIQRTQQEDSAVYLCASSLATPNIQYFGAGTRLSVL.

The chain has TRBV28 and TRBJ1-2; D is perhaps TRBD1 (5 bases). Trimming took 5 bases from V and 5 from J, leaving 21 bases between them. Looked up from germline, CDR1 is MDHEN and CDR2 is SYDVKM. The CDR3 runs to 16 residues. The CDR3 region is CASSGGRVQGKYGYTF. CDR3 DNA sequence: TGTGCCAGCAGTGGTGGTCGGGTCCAGGGTAAATATGGCTACACCTTC.

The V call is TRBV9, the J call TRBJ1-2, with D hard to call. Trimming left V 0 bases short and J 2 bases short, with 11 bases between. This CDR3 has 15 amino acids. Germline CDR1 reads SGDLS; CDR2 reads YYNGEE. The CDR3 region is CASSVDVGGNYGYTF. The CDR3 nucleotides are TGTGCCAGCAGCGTAGATGTAGGAGGGAACTATGGCTACACCTTC.

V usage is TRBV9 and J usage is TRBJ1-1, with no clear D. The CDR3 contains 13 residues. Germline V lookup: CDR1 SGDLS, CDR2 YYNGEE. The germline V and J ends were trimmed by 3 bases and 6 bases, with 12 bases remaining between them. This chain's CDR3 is CASSASGGPEAFF. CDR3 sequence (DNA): TGTGCCAGCAGCGCCTCAGGTGGCCCTGAAGCTTTCTTT.

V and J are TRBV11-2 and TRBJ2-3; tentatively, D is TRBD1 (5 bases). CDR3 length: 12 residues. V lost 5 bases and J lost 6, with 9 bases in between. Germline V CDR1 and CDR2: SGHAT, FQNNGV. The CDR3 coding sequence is TGTGCCAGCAGCGTACAGGACGATACGCAGTATTTT. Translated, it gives CASSVQDDTQYF. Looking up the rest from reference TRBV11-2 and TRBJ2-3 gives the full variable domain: EAGVAQSPRYKIIEKRQSVAFWCNPISGHATLYWYQQILGQGPKLLIQFQNNGVVDDSQLPKDRFSAERLKGVDSTLKIQPAKLEDSAVYLCASSVQDDTQYFGPGTRLTVL.

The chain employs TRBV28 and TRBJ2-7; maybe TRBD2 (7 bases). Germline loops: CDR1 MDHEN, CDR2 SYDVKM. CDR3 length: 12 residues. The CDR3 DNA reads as TGTGTGGCGGGGGCAGGAACCTACGAGCAGTACTTC. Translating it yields CVAGAGTYEQYF.

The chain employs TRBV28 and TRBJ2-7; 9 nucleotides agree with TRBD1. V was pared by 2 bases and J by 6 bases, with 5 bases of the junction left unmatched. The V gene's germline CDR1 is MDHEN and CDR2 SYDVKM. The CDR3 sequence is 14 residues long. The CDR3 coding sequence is TGTGCCAGCAGTTTAGGGGACAGGGTTCCCGAGCAGTACTTC. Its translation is CASSLGDRVPEQYF.

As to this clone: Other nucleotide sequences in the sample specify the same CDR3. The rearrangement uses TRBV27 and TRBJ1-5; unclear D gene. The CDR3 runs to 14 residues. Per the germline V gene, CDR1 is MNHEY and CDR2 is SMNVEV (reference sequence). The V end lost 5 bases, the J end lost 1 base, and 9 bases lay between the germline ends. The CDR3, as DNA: TGTGCCAGCAGTCTGTCCCGGAGCAATCAGCCCCAGCATTTT. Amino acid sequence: CASSLSRSNQPQHF.

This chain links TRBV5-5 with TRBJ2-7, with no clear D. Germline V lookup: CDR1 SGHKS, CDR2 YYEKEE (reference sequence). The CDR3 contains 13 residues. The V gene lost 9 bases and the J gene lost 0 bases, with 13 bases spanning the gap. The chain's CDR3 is CATKPPGSYEQYF. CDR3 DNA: TGTGCCACCAAACCCCCAGGCTCCTACGAGCAGTACTTC. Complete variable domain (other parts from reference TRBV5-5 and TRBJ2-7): DAGVTQSPTHLIKTRGQQVTLRCSPISGHKSVSWYQQVLGQGPQFIFQYYEKEERGRGNFPDRFSARQFPNYSSELNVNALLLGDSALYLCATKPPGSYEQYFGPGTRLTVT.

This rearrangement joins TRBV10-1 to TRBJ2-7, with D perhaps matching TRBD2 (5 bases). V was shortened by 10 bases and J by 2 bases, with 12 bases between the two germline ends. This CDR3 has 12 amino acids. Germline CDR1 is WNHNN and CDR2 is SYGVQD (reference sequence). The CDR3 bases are TGCGCCACTAAGGAGGCAGCCTACGAGCAGTACTTC. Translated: CATKEAAYEQYF.

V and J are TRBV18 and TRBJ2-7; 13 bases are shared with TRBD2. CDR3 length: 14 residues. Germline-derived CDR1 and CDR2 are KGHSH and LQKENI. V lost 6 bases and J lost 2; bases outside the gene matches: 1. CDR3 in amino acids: CASSGTSGAYEQYF. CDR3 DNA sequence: TGTGCCAGCTCGGGGACTAGCGGGGCCTACGAGCAGTACTTC.

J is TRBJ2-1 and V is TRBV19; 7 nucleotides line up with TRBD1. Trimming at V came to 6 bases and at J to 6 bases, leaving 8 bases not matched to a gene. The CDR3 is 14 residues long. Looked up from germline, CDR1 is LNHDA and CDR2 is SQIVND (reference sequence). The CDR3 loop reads CASSLLTGSNEQFF. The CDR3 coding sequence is TGTGCCAGTAGCCTTCTGACAGGGTCCAATGAGCAGTTCTTC.

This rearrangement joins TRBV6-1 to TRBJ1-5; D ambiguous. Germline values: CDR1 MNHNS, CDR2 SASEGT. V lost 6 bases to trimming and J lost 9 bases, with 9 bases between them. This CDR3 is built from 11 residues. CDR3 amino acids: CASRRDLPQHF. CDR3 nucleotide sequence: TGTGCCAGCAGGCGGGATTTGCCCCAGCATTTT.

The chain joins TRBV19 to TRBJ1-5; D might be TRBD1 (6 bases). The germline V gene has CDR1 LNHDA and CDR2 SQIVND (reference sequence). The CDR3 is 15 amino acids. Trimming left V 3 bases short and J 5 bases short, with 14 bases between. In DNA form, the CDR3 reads TGTGCCAGTAGTATTTTAGGACAGTCATATCAGCCCCAGCATTTT. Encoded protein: CASSILGQSYQPQHF.

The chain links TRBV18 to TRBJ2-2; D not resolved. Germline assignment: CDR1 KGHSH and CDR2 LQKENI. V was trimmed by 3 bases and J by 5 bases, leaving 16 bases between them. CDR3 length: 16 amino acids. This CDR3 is CASSPPAHGATGELFF. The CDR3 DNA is TGTGCCAGCTCACCTCCCGCACATGGAGCGACCGGGGAGCTGTTTTTT.

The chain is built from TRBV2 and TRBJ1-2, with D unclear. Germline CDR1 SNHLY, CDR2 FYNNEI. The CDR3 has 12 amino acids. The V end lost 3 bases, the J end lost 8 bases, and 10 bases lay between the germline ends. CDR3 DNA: TGTGCCAGCAGTGAGGGCAGATGGGGCTACACCTTC. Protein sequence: CASSEGRWGYTF.

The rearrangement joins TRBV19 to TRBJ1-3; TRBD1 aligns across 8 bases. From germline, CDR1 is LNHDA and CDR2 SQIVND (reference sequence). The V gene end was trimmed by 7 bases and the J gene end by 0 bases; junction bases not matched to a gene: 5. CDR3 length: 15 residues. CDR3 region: CASNPDRGSGNTIYF. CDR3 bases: TGTGCCAGTAACCCAGACAGGGGCTCTGGAAACACCATATATTTT.

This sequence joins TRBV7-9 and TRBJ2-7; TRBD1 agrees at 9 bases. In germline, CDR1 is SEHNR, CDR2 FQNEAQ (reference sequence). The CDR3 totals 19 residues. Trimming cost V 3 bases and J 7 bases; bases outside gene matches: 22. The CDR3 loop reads CASSLPNRYSGTGRAEQYF. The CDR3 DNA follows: TGTGCCAGCAGCTTGCCTAACCGCTATTCCGGGACAGGGCGGGCGGAGCAGTACTTC. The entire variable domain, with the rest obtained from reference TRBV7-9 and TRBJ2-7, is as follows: DTGVSQNPRHKITKRGQNVTFRCDPISEHNRLYWYRQTLGQGPEFLTYFQNEAQLEKSRLLSDRFSAERPKGSFSTLEIQRTEQGDSAMYLCASSLPNRYSGTGRAEQYFGPGTRLTVT.

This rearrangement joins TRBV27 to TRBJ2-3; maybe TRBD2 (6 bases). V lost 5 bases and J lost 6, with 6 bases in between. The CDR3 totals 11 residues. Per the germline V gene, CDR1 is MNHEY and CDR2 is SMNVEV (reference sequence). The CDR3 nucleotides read TGTGCCAGCAGTGGGGGGGATACGCAGTATTTT. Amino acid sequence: CASSGGDTQYF.